Sequencing of this TCR beta chain was carried out in a study of CD4+ T cells in melanoma. V was trimmed by 5 bases and J by 8 bases, leaving 15 bases between them. Germline loops: CDR1 LNHDA, CDR2 SQIVND (reference sequence). The CDR3 loop spans 14 amino acids. The assay was immunoSEQ multiplex PCR, and TCRdb's table has in-frame clones only and misses some. Of roughly 12,000 clones in the sample, 66% were seen once. Remarks on this clone: Its antigen is undetermined.

Whole-study results and caveats: Diverse differentiation states were reported for melanoma neoantigen-specific CD4+ T cells. CD8+ T cell, macrophage and B cell function reportedly correlated with neoantigen-specific CD4+ T cells.

This clonotype was sampled from a human donor with melanoma. The sequenced material came from cells from a culture (not recorded whether cultured in vitro). J is TRBJ1-4 and V is TRBV19; tentatively, D is TRBD1 (5 bases). The CDR3 loop is CASSSRGVSEKLFF. The CDR3 region has the DNA TGTGCCAGTAGTTCCCGGGGGGTTAGCGAAAAACTGTTTTTT.